This passage covers 5 T cell receptor beta chains from one sample sequenced in a study of T-cell reconstitution after alpha-beta-depleted transplantation in children. Unique molecular identifiers were incorporated into the prepared TCRbeta library. TCRdb ran MiXCR on the PCR reads and lists one entry per CDR3 protein. The table records about 980,000 distinct CDR3 sequences, about 30% of them present only once. Material: PBMCs, mostly from graft donor cells, obtained 360 days after TCRalphabeta/CD19-depleted stem cell transplant. The source of these receptors is a boy under three years old who had a stem cell transplant for SCID, so the T cells may come from the graft donor.

V is TRBV19 and J is TRBJ1-3, with D unresolved. Trimming stripped 7 bases from V and 0 bases from J, with 13 bases between. The length of the CDR3 is 15 residues. Germline V gene sequence: CDR1 LNHDA, CDR2 SQIVND (reference sequence). The CDR3 DNA sequence: TGTGCCAGTACCCCAACAACAATCTCTGGAAACACCATATATTTT. It codes for CASTPTTISGNTIYF.

The V gene is TRBV6-1, the J gene TRBJ2-1; D is perhaps TRBD1 or TRBD2 (6 bases each). V dropped 7 bases and J dropped 4 bases, with 20 bases sitting between them. CDR3 length equals 16 residues. CDR1 and CDR2 (germline): MNHNS, SASEGT. CDR3 region: CASTTRGVPYYNEQFF. The CDR3 DNA follows: TGTGCCAGCACAACAAGGGGGGTTCCCTATTACAATGAGCAGTTCTTC.

This clonotype occurred a few times. V is TRBV5-1 and J is TRBJ2-3, with 10 bases lining up with TRBD2. Germline trimming cut 1 base from V and 6 bases from J; bases unmatched to any gene: 5. The CDR3 is made up of 15 amino acids. Germline-derived CDR1 and CDR2 are SGHRS and YFSETQ. CDR3 loop: CASSLIAGGADTQYF. In DNA, the CDR3 is TGCGCCAGCAGCTTGATAGCGGGGGGAGCGGATACGCAGTATTTT.

The V and J genes are TRBV27 and TRBJ2-6, with TRBD1 matching over 8 bases. The CDR3 spans 17 residues. With V trimmed by 6 bases and J by 0 bases, 7 bases remained unmatched. Germline CDR1 is MNHEY and CDR2 is SMNVEV (reference sequence). The DNA for the CDR3 is TGTGCCAGCAGCCCGACAGGGGCCCTCTCTGGGGCCAACGTCCTGACTTTC. It codes for CASSPTGALSGANVLTF. The full variable domain, rest sourced from reference TRBV27 and TRBJ2-6, is EAQVTQNPRYLITVTGKKLTVTCSQNMNHEYMSWYRQDPGLGLRQIYYSMNVEVTDKGDVPEGYKVSRKEKRNFPLILESPSPNQTSLYFCASSPTGALSGANVLTFGAGSRLTVL.

This clonotype occurred a few times. This rearrangement joins TRBV29-1 to TRBJ2-3; a possible D gene is TRBD1 (7 bases). The CDR3 is 13 amino acids. The germline CDR1 and CDR2 sequences are SQVTM and ANQGSEA. Trimming took off 6 bases at V and 4 bases at J, with 14 bases between the two ends. DNA for the CDR3: TGCAGCGTCCCTAGCAGGGGGGCAGATACGCAGTATTTT. As protein: CSVPSRGADTQYF.